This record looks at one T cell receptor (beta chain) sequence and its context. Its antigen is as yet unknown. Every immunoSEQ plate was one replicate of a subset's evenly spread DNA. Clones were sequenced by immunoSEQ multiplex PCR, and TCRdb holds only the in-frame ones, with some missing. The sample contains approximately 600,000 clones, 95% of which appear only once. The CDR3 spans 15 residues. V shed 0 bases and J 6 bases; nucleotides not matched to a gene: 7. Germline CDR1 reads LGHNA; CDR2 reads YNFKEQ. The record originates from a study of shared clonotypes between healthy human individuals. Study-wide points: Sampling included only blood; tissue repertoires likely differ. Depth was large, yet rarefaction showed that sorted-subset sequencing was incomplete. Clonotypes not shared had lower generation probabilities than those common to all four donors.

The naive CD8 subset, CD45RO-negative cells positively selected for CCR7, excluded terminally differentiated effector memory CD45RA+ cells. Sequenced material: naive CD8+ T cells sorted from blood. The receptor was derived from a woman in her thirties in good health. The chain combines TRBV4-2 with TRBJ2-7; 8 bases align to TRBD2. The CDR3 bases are TGTGCCAGCAGCCAAGATCGGAGCGGGAGCCGCGAGCAGTACTTC. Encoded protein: CASSQDRSGSREQYF.